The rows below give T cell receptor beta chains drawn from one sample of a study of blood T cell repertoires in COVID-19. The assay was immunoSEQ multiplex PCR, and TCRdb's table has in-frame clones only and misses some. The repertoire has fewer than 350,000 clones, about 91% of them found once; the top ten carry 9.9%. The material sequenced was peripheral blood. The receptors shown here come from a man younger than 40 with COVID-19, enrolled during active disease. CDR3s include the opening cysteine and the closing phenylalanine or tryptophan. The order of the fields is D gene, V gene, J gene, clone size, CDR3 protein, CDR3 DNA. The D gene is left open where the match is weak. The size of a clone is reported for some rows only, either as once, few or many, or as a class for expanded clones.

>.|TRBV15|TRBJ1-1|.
CATSREGSKNTEAFF
TGTGCCACCAGCAGAGAGGGCAGCAAGAACACTGAAGCTTTCTTT
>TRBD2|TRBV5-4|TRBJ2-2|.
CASSLWAAGGAGELFF
TGTGCCAGCAGCTTGTGGGCTGCGGGGGGTGCCGGGGAGCTGTTTTTT
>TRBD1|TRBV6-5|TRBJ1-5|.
CASKQGVGNQPQHF
TGTGCCAGTAAACAGGGGGTTGGGAATCAGCCCCAGCATTTT
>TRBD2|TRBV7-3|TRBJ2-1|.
CASSLLGLAGGPGEQFF
TGTGCCAGCAGCTTATTGGGACTAGCGGGGGGGCCTGGTGAGCAGTTCTTC
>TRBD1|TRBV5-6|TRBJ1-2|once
CASSPADRGLSHGYTF
TGTGCCAGCAGCCCGGCCGACAGGGGGCTGTCTCATGGCTACACCTTC
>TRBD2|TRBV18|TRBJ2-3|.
CASSLGGGPSDTQYF
TGTGCCAGCTCACTTGGCGGGGGGCCGTCAGATACGCAGTATTTT
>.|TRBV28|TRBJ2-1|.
CASSPLESSGEQFF
TGTGCCAGCAGTCCCCTCGAATCGTCGGGTGAGCAGTTCTTC
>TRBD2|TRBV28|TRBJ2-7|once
CASSFSLGGLAGRGTTYEQYF
TGTGCCAGCAGTTTTAGCTTGGGGGGACTAGCGGGACGGGGCACCACCTACGAGCAGTACTTC
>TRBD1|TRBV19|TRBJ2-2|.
CASSRTDRGTGELFF
TGTGCCAGTAGTCGAACAGACAGGGGCACCGGGGAGCTGTTTTTT
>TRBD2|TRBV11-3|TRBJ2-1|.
CASSLDQGGTAYSYNEQFF
TGTGCCAGCAGCTTAGATCAGGGAGGGACGGCCTACTCGTACAATGAGCAGTTCTTC
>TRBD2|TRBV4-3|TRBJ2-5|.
CASSQGLAGEETQYF
TGCGCCAGCAGCCAAGGCCTAGCGGGAGAGGAGACCCAGTACTTC
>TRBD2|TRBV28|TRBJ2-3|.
CASSSPGGAADTQYF
TGTGCCAGCAGTTCCCCGGGGGGTGCTGCAGATACGCAGTATTTT
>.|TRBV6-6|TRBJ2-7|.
CASKSSDSNYEQYF
TGTGCCAGCAAATCTTCGGACAGCAACTACGAGCAGTACTTC
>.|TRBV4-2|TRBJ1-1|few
CASSPWGEVNTEAFF
TGTGCCAGCAGCCCCTGGGGGGAGGTGAACACTGAAGCTTTCTTT
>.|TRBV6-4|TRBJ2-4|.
CASSARGLQEDIQYF
TGTGCCAGCAGTGCCCGGGGTCTCCAGGAGGACATTCAGTACTTC
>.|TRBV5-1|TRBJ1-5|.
CASSFLPGLGNQPQHF
TGCGCCAGCAGCTTTTTACCAGGGTTGGGAAATCAGCCCCAGCATTTT
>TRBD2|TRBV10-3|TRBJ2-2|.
CAIGVGLAGGPSTGELFF
TGTGCCATCGGAGTGGGACTAGCGGGAGGGCCGAGCACCGGGGAGCTGTTTTTT
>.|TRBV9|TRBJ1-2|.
CASSVAVSANYGYTF
TGTGCCAGCAGCGTAGCGGTCAGCGCTAACTATGGCTACACCTTC
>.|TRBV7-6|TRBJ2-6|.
CASSLEQGSSGANVLTF
TGTGCCAGCAGCTTAGAGCAGGGGTCCTCTGGGGCCAACGTCCTGACTTTC
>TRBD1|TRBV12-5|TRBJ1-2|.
CASAREAGGNYGYTF
TGTGCTAGTGCCCGCGAGGCAGGGGGCAACTATGGCTACACCTTC
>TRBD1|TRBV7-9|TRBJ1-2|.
CASSLEGAGTAYGYTF
TGTGCCAGCAGCTTAGAGGGAGCCGGGACAGCTTATGGCTACACCTTC
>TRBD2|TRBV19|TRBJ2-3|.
CASRLSGGGTDTQYF
TGTGCCAGTAGGCTTAGCGGGGGGGGCACAGATACGCAGTATTTT
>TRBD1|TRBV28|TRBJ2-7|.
CASRTGGGHEQYF
TGTGCCAGCAGGACAGGGGGCGGACACGAGCAGTACTTC
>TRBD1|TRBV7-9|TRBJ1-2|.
CASPNRDSIYGYTF
TGTGCCAGCCCGAATAGGGACAGCATATATGGCTACACCTTC
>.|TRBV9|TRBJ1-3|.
CASSATSRNTIYF
TGTGCCAGCAGCGCGACAAGCAGAAACACCATATATTTT
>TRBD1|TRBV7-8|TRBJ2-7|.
CASSPTGYEQYF
TGTGCCAGCAGCCCGACAGGGTACGAGCAGTACTTC
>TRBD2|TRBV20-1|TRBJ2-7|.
CSARLASEQYF
TGCAGTGCCCGACTAGCATCCGAGCAGTACTTC
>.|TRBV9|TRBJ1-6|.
CASSVGHQPPFNSPLHF
TGTGCCAGCAGCGTAGGACACCAACCACCCTTTAATTCACCCCTCCACTTT
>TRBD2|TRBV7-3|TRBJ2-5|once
CASSAGGRQETQYF
TGTGCCAGCAGTGCGGGGGGCCGCCAAGAGACCCAGTACTTC
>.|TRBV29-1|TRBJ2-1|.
CSVDRGYRLTPRGDEQFF
TGCAGCGTTGATAGGGGATACAGGTTAACTCCCCGTGGGGATGAGCAGTTCTTC
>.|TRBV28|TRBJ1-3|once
CASLLSSGRNTIYF
TGTGCCAGCCTTTTATCCTCAGGGAGAAACACCATATATTTT